The entry below gives a single T cell receptor beta chain sequence along with its context. Other DNA sequences in this sample translate to the same CDR3. The entry originates in a study of blood T cell repertoires in COVID-19. As for the study in general: The origin of the acute and convalescent COVID-19 samples was the United States, Italy and Spain. From T cells, B-cell-depleted T cells, or PBMCs came the material, which was cDNA or gDNA.

V dropped 0 bases and J dropped 0 bases, with 8 bases sitting between them. Germline-derived CDR1 and CDR2 are KGHSH and LQKENI. The CDR3 covers 15 residues. Under the authors' procedure: Amplification with reference gene primers provided the estimates of nucleated cell counts. Here immunoSEQ multiplex PCR was the method, and the copy in TCRdb shows in-frame clones only, minus some. That table is the source of V, J and clone size, and D and trimming were worked out from the DNA. The table records approximately 230,000 clones, roughly 85% of them present only once. Sequenced sample: peripheral blood. The chain joins TRBV18 to TRBJ1-2, with TRBD1 as a possible D gene (6 bases). The sequence came from a man aged 18 to 30 with active or convalescent COVID-19. In nucleotides, the CDR3 is TGTGCCAGCTCACCACCAGGGGGGGCTAACTATGGCTACACCTTC. Protein sequence: CASSPPGGANYGYTF. The complete variable domain, with remaining parts taken from reference TRBV18 and TRBJ1-2, reads NAGVMQNPRHLVRRRGQEARLRCSPMKGHSHVYWYRQLPEEGLKFMVYLQKENIIDESGMPKERFSAEFPKEGPSILRIQQVVRGDSAAYFCASSPPGGANYGYTFGSGTRLTVV.